This T cell receptor (beta chain) originates from a study of identical twins. Study outcomes and limitations: There was an excess of low generation probability in the out-of-frame alpha sequences that twins shared. Cross-sectional statistics, not tracking of the same donors, supported the conclusions.

TCRdb analysed the 5' RACE reads with MiXCR anew, one entry per CDR3 protein. The table shows around 1.7 million distinct CDR3 sequences, with about 32% occurring only once. This clonotype occurred a few times. Its antigen is unidentified. This receptor was identified in a newborn girl in good health. Sequencing input: cord blood.

CDR3 sequence reads: CSAREVAGVEKLFF. In DNA, the CDR3 is TGCAGTGCTAGAGAGGTGGCAGGGGTTGAAAAACTGTTTTTT. V is TRBV20-1 and J is TRBJ1-4, with D possibly being TRBD1 (6 bases). This CDR3 region has 14 residues. The V gene lost 0 bases and the J gene lost 7 bases, with 12 bases spanning the gap. CDR1 is DFQATT, CDR2 SNEGSKA, per germline (reference sequence).